These T cell receptor beta chains were read from a single sample in a study of blood T cells in healthy people across ages. TCRdb called the 5' RACE reads again in MiXCR, with one record for every CDR3 protein. Among roughly 680,000 distinct CDR3 sequences listed, around 48% were seen once. Material for sequencing was blood. These receptors all stem from an older woman in good health. Each CDR3 is given with its conserved first and last residue. The D gene is left open where the match is weak. Size is stated for part of the rows, as once, few or many counts, or as a class when the clone is expanded.

-	-	TRBJ1-6	TRBV10-3	TGTGCCATCAGTGAGGGTGGTGGTTCCTATAATTCACCCCTCCACTTT	CAISEGGGSYNSPLHF
-	-	TRBJ2-7	TRBV24-1	TGTGCCACAAGGGGTAGCGAAGGACAGGACTACAATGAGCAGTACTTC	CATRGSEGQDYNEQYF
-	-	TRBJ1-2	TRBV7-2	TGTGCCAGCAGCCCAGCCATGGCAGGGACATATGGCTACACCTTC	CASSPAMAGTYGYTF
-	-	TRBJ1-6	TRBV4-3	TGCGCCAGCAGCCAAGATCTCCCGGGACACTATAATTCACCCCTCCACTTT	CASSQDLPGHYNSPLHF
TRBD2	few	TRBJ2-7	TRBV20-1	TGCAGTGCCCGGACTAGCGGGGCCCCCTACGAGCAGTACTTC	CSARTSGAPYEQYF
-	-	TRBJ2-4	TRBV24-1	TGTGCCACCAGTGATCCACGCCAGGGCATTATTCAGTACTTC	CATSDPRQGIIQYF
-	-	TRBJ2-7	TRBV7-3	TGTGCCAGCAGCCCCGGGTCATCAGGTCCCTACGAGCAGTACTTC	CASSPGSSGPYEQYF
TRBD1	-	TRBJ2-5	TRBV15	TGTGCCACCAGCAGAGGGACAGGGATGGGGCAAGAGACCCAGTACTTC	CATSRGTGMGQETQYF
-	-	TRBJ2-7	TRBV20-1	TGCAGTGCTAGGAGCAGGAGCTCCTACAATGAGCAGTACTTC	CSARSRSSYNEQYF
-	-	TRBJ1-5	TRBV20-1	TGCAGTGCTAGAGATACGGCATTAAGTCAGCCCCAGCATTTT	CSARDTALSQPQHF
TRBD1	-	TRBJ2-5	TRBV12-3/TRBV12-4	TGTGCCAGCAGTTTAGCAGGACAGGGCCGGGAGACCCAGTACTTC	CASSLAGQGRETQYF
TRBD1	once	TRBJ1-2	TRBV5-6	TGTGCCAGCAGCACGGGACAGGGAATTTATGGCTACACCTTC	CASSTGQGIYGYTF
-	-	TRBJ2-5	TRBV28	TGTGCCAGCAGTTCCACGGGTCGGGGGAGAGAGACCCAGTACTTC	CASSSTGRGRETQYF
TRBD1	many	TRBJ2-7	TRBV5-6	TGTGCCAGCAGCCACCGGGACAGCTCCTACGAGCAGTACTTC	CASSHRDSSYEQYF
-	-	TRBJ2-2	TRBV20-1	TGCAGTGCTGGGGGACAACCGAACACCGGGGAGCTGTTTTTT	CSAGGQPNTGELFF
TRBD2	few	TRBJ2-1	TRBV5-1	TGCGCCAGCAGCGCTCTAGGGGCTAGCGGACGCTCCTACAATGAGCAGTTCTTC	CASSALGASGRSYNEQFF
-	-	TRBJ2-1	TRBV30	TGTGCCTGGAGTGTACGGGTCGATGAGCAGTTCTTC	CAWSVRVDEQFF
-	-	TRBJ2-7	TRBV2	TGTGCCTGCAGTGAAGCGGGACAGGCTCGCGAGCAGTACTTC	CACSEAGQAREQYF
-	few	TRBJ1-1	TRBV12-3/TRBV12-4	TGTGCCAGCAGTTTCGCCCCGCGGGGAGAGACTGAAGCTTTCTTT	CASSFAPRGETEAFF
TRBD2	-	TRBJ2-7	TRBV6-2/TRBV6-3	TGTGCCAGCAGTTACGTTAGCGGGAGAAGCTACGAGCAGTACTTC	CASSYVSGRSYEQYF
-	-	TRBJ1-1	TRBV25-1	TGTGCCAGCAGTGAGGAGGGGAGGAACACTGAAGCTTTCTTT	CASSEEGRNTEAFF
TRBD2	few	TRBJ2-3	TRBV4-3	TGCGCCAGCAGCCAAGGATTGGCGGCGGGAGTCACTTCAGATACGCAGTATTTT	CASSQGLAAGVTSDTQYF
-	-	TRBJ2-3	TRBV2	TGTGCCAGCACCCGCGCCCAGGGCTCCACAGATACGCAGTATTTT	CASTRAQGSTDTQYF
-	few	TRBJ2-1	TRBV20-1	TGCAGTGCTAGCGAGGTCTGGTCTTCATATGAGCAGTTCTTC	CSASEVWSSYEQFF
-	-	TRBJ2-5	TRBV6-2/TRBV6-3	TGTGCCAGCAGTTACTGGCGAGAGACCCAGTACTTC	CASSYWRETQYF
-	many	TRBJ2-7	TRBV3-1	TGTGCCAGCAGCCAGTGGGAGCTGGGATCCTACGAGCAGTACTTC	CASSQWELGSYEQYF
-	-	TRBJ1-2	TRBV6-6	TGTGCCAGCAGAGTTGGGGCCAACTATGGCTACACCTTC	CASRVGANYGYTF
-	-	TRBJ2-5	TRBV9	TGTGCCAGCAGCGTAGACCCGGGGGAGACCCAGTACTTC	CASSVDPGETQYF
TRBD2	few	TRBJ2-5	TRBV5-1	TGCGCCAGCAGCTTGGGAAGGACTAGCGGGATGGAGACCCAGTACTTC	CASSLGRTSGMETQYF
-	-	TRBJ2-7	TRBV6-5	TGTGCCAGCAGTTCCTCCGGGACGCCAACCTACGAGCAGTACTTC	CASSSSGTPTYEQYF
-	-	TRBJ1-1	TRBV19	TGTGCCAGTAGTACGGTGGTAGACACTGAAGCTTTCTTT	CASSTVVDTEAFF
-	-	TRBJ1-2	TRBV5-1	TGCGCCAGCAGCTTGGGTGCAGGGGTATCATCGAACTATGGCTACACCTTC	CASSLGAGVSSNYGYTF
TRBD2	few	TRBJ2-3	TRBV20-1	TGCAGTGCTAACCAGGGACTAGCGTCGCAGTATTTT	CSANQGLASQYF
-	-	TRBJ2-1	TRBV5-1	TGCGCCAGCAGCTTGGTTGGCCATAGCTCCTACAATGAGCAGTTCTTC	CASSLVGHSSYNEQFF
-	few	TRBJ2-2	TRBV12-3/TRBV12-4	TGTGCCAGCAGTATGGGACAGAACACCGGGGAGCTGTTTTTT	CASSMGQNTGELFF
-	-	TRBJ2-6	TRBV20-1	TGCAGTGCGAACGCAGGGGCTGGGGCCAACGTCCTGACTTTC	CSANAGAGANVLTF
TRBD1	-	TRBJ1-2	TRBV4-2	TGTGCCAGCAGCCAAGTCGGAGGGGACAGGGGTGGCTACACCTTC	CASSQVGGDRGGYTF
-	once	TRBJ2-7	TRBV21-1	TGTGCCAGCAGCAAAGCCCTCCGCCGGGAACTACCCTACGAGCAGTACTTC	CASSKALRRELPYEQYF
TRBD2	few	TRBJ2-4	TRBV20-1	TGCAGTGCTTTTTCCCGGACTAGCGGACGCCTAGCCAAAAACATTCAGTACTTC	CSAFSRTSGRLAKNIQYF
TRBD2	once	TRBJ2-7	TRBV5-1	TGCGCCAGCAGCCTGGGACTAGCGGGAGGGCAAGGAGAGACCCGGTACTTC	CASSLGLAGGQGETRYF
-	-	TRBJ2-7	TRBV4-3	TGCACCAGCAGCCAAGAAACTAGCTGGGAGCAGTACTTC	CTSSQETSWEQYF
-	-	TRBJ2-7	TRBV29-1	TGCAGCGTTGACTGGGCGAAGGGAAGCTCCTACGAGCAGTACTTC	CSVDWAKGSSYEQYF
TRBD1	few	TRBJ1-1	TRBV7-2	TGTGCCAGCAGCTTGCTGACAGGGGCAGAAGCTTTCTTT	CASSLLTGAEAFF
TRBD2	-	TRBJ2-7	TRBV6-2/TRBV6-3	TGTGCCAGCAGGGCGACTAGCGGGGGGTCCTACAATGAGCAGTACTTC	CASRATSGGSYNEQYF
-	many	TRBJ2-7	TRBV25-1	TGTGCCAGCAGTGTTCTCCCAGGCTACGAGCAGTACTTC	CASSVLPGYEQYF
-	-	TRBJ1-2	TRBV28	TGTGCCAGCAGTGTAAAGGGTGCCTATGGCTACACCTTC	CASSVKGAYGYTF